The 6 T cell receptor beta chains given below trace back to one sample, sequenced in a study of cytomegalovirus exposure and HLA in healthy donors. Libraries were prepared by immunoSEQ multiplex PCR; TCRdb keeps only in-frame clonotypes and omits some of them. Among about 250,000 clones listed, about 90% were seen once. Sample: PBMCs. All receptors come from a man aged 18 to 30 in good health and CMV-seropositive.

The chain is built from TRBV4-3 and TRBJ1-2; D not certain. The CDR3 extends over 11 amino acids. Between the trimmed V and J ends, which lost 0 bases and 9 bases, there was a span of 5 bases. Germline V CDR1 and CDR2: LGHNA, YSLEER. The CDR3 loop is CASSQDLSYTF. The CDR3 DNA reads TGCGCCAGCAGCCAAGATTTGAGCTACACCTTC.

The J gene is TRBJ1-1, the V gene TRBV5-1; 7 positions agree with TRBD1. This CDR3 has 13 amino acids. Germline V gene lookup returns CDR1 SGHRS and CDR2 YFSETQ. With 2 bases clipped from V and 5 bases from J, the junction kept 3 bases outside the gene matches. The CDR3 DNA is TGCGCCAGCAGCTTAGGGGGCGATACTGAAGCTTTCTTT. Its translation is CASSLGGDTEAFF.

The gene calls are TRBV5-1 and TRBJ1-3; D is unclear. Between the trimmed V and J ends, which lost 5 bases and 2 bases, there was a span of 8 bases. This CDR3 has 13 residues. Germline V lookup: CDR1 SGHRS, CDR2 YFSETQ. The CDR3 sequence: CASRTRAGNTIYF. The CDR3 DNA is TGCGCCAGCAGAACGAGGGCTGGAAACACCATATATTTT.

The chain is built from TRBV11-1 and TRBJ2-7; maybe TRBD1 (6 bases). Germline V gives CDR1 SGHAT, CDR2 FQDESV (reference sequence). V was shortened by 5 bases and J by 3 bases, with 14 bases between the two germline ends. This CDR3 has 14 amino acids. The CDR3 DNA follows: TGTGCCAGCAGCCTCACAGGGAAGGGCTACGAGCAGTACTTC. Protein product: CASSLTGKGYEQYF.

The V call is TRBV10-3, the J call TRBJ1-2; D is possibly TRBD1 (5 bases). CDR3 length equals 12 residues. Germline CDR1 and CDR2: ENHRY and SYGVKD. Trimming stripped 11 bases from V and 7 bases from J, with 17 bases between. For the CDR3, the DNA is TGTGCCCCGCGGGAGGGGCGCGGTGGCTACACCTTC. Encoded protein: CAPREGRGGYTF.

This rearrangement joins TRBV19 to TRBJ2-5, with D perhaps TRBD2 (5 bases). With 6 bases removed from V and 5 bases from J, the gap between germline ends came to 13 bases. This CDR3 has 13 amino acids. CDR1 is LNHDA and CDR2 is SQIVND in the germline V gene (reference sequence). CDR3 sequence reads: CASSGLRAETQYF. In nucleotides, the CDR3 is TGTGCCAGTAGCGGTTTGCGGGCTGAGACCCAGTACTTC.